The T cell receptor (beta chain) under discussion was sequenced for a study of blood T cell repertoires in COVID-19 (dated by TCRdb to about 2020). In terms of the full investigation: Samples from collaborators originated in the United States, Italy and Spain and spanned both the acute and convalescent phases of COVID-19. Where available, HLA class I and class II types were obtained from metadata supplied by the sample provider rather than from assay-based typing. The repertoires were released in a freely available public database intended as a resource for research on the immune response to SARS-CoV-2. Deeply sampled blood TCRbeta repertoires from subjects exposed to, actively infected with, or recovered from COVID-19 were included in the dataset. The prospective study material was composed of cDNA or gDNA derived from T cells, B-cell-depleted T cells, or PBMCs. Sample metadata almost always included a de-identified subject ID, COVID-19 status, age in years and sex. The samples were drawn from two sources: the first 160 participants of the ongoing ImmuneRACE study, and fewer than 1,500 subjects contributed by 6 global collaborators.

TCRbeta CDR3 regions were amplified from genomic DNA using the immunoSEQ Assay, a bias-controlled multiplex PCR. In the source study's methods: Within the assay, amplification of reference gene primers was used to estimate how many nucleated cells each sample contained. To quantify the absolute abundance of each unique TCRbeta CDR3 rearrangement, sequence reads were collapsed and filtered. For each sample, productive Simpson clonality was calculated as the square root of Simpson's diversity index across productive rearrangements. Held by TCRdb, this immuneACCESS table contains in-frame sequences only and omits some clones. Under half of the omission traces to an unresolved V gene where checked; the cause of the rest is unknown. That table gives V, J and clone size, and the DNA gave D and trimming. Here the sample has under 80,000 clones; around nine tenths occur a single time. More than 1% of the sample is taken by the ten largest.

The CDR3 starts with the cysteine, ends with the phenylalanine, and has 18 residues. The retained sequence is limited to the CDR3, 54 bases, with the frame set at the first base. V has 0 bases trimmed and J has 0 bases trimmed; junction bases matching no gene number 8. As regards this clone: The specificity of this receptor is unknown. No clone much larger than this one lies a single base away; base qualities are absent.

Collaborating institutions collected whole blood in K2EDTA tubes following their own protocols. For TCRbeta analysis, collaborators shipped samples in one of three forms: frozen whole blood, isolated PBMCs, or DNA extracted from either of those sample types. Study-wide findings and limitations: Clinical and demographic metadata were provided uncurated, with the amount varying by source and participant.

The TCR originated in a man between 65 and 85 years old with acute or convalescent COVID-19. Recombination joined TRBV5-3 with TRBJ2-1, with 8 bases matching TRBD2. TRBV5-3 is known as an ORF, though its function is uncertain. The sequencing input was peripheral blood. The CDR3 here reads CARSLVSGSSYSYNEQFF. The nucleotide sequence is TGTGCCAGAAGCTTGGTCAGCGGGAGTAGTTACTCCTACAATGAGCAGTTCTTC.